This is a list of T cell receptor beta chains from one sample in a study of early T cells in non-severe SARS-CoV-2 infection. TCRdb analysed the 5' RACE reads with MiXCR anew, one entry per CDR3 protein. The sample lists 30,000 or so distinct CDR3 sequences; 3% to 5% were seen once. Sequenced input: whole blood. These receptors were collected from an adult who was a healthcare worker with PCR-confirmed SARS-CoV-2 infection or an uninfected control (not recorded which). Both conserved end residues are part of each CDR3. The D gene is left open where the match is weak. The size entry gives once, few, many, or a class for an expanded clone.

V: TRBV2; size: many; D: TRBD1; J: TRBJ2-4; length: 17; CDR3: CASTQQGQGAFKNIQYF; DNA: TGTGCCAGCACTCAACAGGGACAGGGGGCCTTCAAAAACATTCAGTACTTC
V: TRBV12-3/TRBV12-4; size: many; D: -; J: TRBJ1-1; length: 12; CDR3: CASSLSGTEAFF; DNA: TGTGCCAGCAGCCTGTCGGGGACTGAAGCTTTCTTT
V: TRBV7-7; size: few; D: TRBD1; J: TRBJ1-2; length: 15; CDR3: CASRTGQPGGYGYTF; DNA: TGTGCCAGCAGGACCGGGCAGCCAGGGGGCTATGGCTACACCTTC
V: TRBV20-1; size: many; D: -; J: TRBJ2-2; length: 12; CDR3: CSAITHTGELFF; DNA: TGCAGTGCCATTACCCACACCGGGGAGCTGTTTTTT
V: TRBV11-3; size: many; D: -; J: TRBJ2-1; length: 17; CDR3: CASSLDHPTSSYNEQFF; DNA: TGTGCCAGCAGCTTAGATCACCCGACGAGCTCCTACAATGAGCAGTTCTTC
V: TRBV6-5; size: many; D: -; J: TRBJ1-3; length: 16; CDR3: CASSRQASQAGNTIYF; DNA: TGTGCCAGCAGTAGACAGGCCTCCCAGGCTGGAAACACCATATATTTT
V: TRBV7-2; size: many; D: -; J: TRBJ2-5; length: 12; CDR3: CASSLVKETQYF; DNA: TGTGCCAGCAGCTTAGTTAAAGAGACCCAGTACTTC
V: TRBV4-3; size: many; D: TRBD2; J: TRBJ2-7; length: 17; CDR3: CASSQDLGTSGVYEQYF; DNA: TGCGCCAGCAGCCAAGATCTTGGGACTAGCGGAGTTTACGAGCAGTACTTC
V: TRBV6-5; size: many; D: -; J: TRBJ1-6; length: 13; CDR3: CASSRDINSPLHF; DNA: TGTGCCAGCAGCCGGGACATAAATTCACCCCTCCACTTT
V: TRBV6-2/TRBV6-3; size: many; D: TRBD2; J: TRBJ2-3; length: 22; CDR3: CASSYDLGRDLRARASTDTQYF; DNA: TGTGCCAGCAGTTACGACTTAGGGAGGGACCTGCGCGCTCGGGCTAGCACAGATACGCAGTATTTT
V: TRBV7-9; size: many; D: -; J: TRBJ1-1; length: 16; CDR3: CASSFGAPGVNTEAFF; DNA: TGTGCCAGCAGCTTCGGGGCACCCGGGGTGAACACTGAAGCTTTCTTT
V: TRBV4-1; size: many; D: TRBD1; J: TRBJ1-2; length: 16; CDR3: CASSLYGTGRFYGYTF; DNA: TGCGCCAGCAGCCTGTATGGGACAGGGAGATTCTATGGCTACACCTTC
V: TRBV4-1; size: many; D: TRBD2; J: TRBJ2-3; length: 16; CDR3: CASSQALSGGTDTQYF; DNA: TGCGCCAGCAGCCAGGCCCTTAGCGGGGGCACAGATACGCAGTATTTT
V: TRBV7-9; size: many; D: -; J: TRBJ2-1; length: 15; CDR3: CASSHERLSYNEQFF; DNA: TGTGCCAGCAGCCACGAACGCCTTTCCTACAATGAGCAGTTCTTC
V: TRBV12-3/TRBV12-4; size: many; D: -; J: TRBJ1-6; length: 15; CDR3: CASSPRVGKGSPLHF; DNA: TGTGCCAGCAGTCCGAGAGTCGGCAAGGGTTCACCCCTCCACTTT
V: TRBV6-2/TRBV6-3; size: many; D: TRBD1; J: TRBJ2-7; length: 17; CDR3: CATHGASGTGSSYEQYF; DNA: TGTGCCACACATGGGGCTTCCGGGACAGGGTCTTCCTACGAGCAGTACTTC
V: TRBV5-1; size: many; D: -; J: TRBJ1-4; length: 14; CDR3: CASSLGTAEGKLFF; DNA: TGCGCCAGCAGCTTGGGGACAGCGGAAGGAAAACTGTTTTTT
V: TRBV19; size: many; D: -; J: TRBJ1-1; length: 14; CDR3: CASSIDRLNTEAFF; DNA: TGTGCCAGTAGTATAGACCGGTTGAACACTGAAGCTTTCTTT
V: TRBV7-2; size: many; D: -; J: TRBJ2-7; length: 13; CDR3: CASSLLQGSEQYF; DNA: TGTGCCAGCAGCTTACTACAGGGCAGCGAGCAGTACTTC
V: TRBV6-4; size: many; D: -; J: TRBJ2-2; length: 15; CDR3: CASTTGGESTGELFF; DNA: TGTGCCAGCACTACTGGGGGAGAGAGCACCGGGGAGCTGTTTTTT
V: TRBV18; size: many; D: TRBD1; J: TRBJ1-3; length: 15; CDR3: CASSPDRVSGNTIYF; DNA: TGTGCCAGCTCACCCGACAGGGTCTCTGGAAACACCATATATTTT
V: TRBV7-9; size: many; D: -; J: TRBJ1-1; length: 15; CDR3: CASSLPGTGGTEAFF; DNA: TGTGCCAGCAGCCTCCCCGGGACGGGAGGGACTGAAGCTTTCTTT
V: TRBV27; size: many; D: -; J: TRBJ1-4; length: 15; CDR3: CASTTTATTNEKLFF; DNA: TGTGCCAGCACCACGACGGCGACAACTAATGAAAAACTGTTTTTT
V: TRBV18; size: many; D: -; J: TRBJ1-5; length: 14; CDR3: CASSPRATDQPQHF; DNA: TGTGCCAGCTCACCACGGGCGACTGATCAGCCCCAGCATTTT
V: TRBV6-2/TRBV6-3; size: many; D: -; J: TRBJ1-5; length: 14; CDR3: CAGGRGAAGQPQHF; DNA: TGTGCCGGTGGCCGGGGAGCGGCTGGTCAGCCCCAGCATTTT